This entry lists 25 T cell receptor beta chains sequenced from one sample in a study of CD8 T cells in Susac syndrome. The authors reverse transcribed roughly 0.45 to 1 ug RNA with random hexamers. TCRdb analysed the immunoSEQ multiplex PCR reads with MiXCR anew, one entry per CDR3 protein. The table lists about 100,000 distinct CDR3 sequences, 95% of them singletons, with 0.3% in the top ten. Sequenced sample: CD8+ T cells from PBMCs. The receptors here all came from a human donor with Susac syndrome.

The V gene is TRBV5-4, the J gene TRBJ2-5; D possibly matches TRBD1 or TRBD2 (5 bases each). This CDR3 has 12 amino acids. CDR1 SGHNT and CDR2 YYREEE come from the germline V gene (reference sequence). The V end was cut by 6 bases, the J end by 9 bases, with 15 bases between. The CDR3 spells CASTIHGAAQYF. CDR3 DNA: TGTGCCAGCACCATCCACGGGGCGGCCCAGTACTTC.

The chain is built from TRBV5-6 and TRBJ1-2; D gene ambiguous. CDR3 length: 14 residues. V lost 0 bases and J 4 bases, leaving 10 bases between the germline ends. Germline V gives CDR1 SGHDT, CDR2 YYEEEE. CDR3: CASSLEAASYGYTF. Here the CDR3 DNA reads TGTGCCAGCAGCTTGGAAGCAGCAAGCTATGGCTACACCTTC.

The chain couples TRBV20-1 to TRBJ2-5, with D possibly matching TRBD2 (7 bases). Germline CDR1 is DFQATT and CDR2 is SNEGSKA (reference sequence). The length of the CDR3 is 14 residues. The V end was cut by 2 bases, the J end by 2 bases, with 12 bases between. In nucleotides, the CDR3 is TGCAGTGCTAGACGGAGGGGGGGACAAGAGACCCAGTACTTC. As protein: CSARRRGGQETQYF.

The gene calls are TRBV18 and TRBJ1-1, with D maybe TRBD1 (6 bases). The CDR3 is made up of 14 amino acids. The V gene's germline CDR1 is KGHSH and CDR2 LQKENI. Trimming left V 6 bases short and J 1 base short, with 12 bases between. The CDR3 here is CASSHEGENTEAFF. DNA for the CDR3: TGTGCCAGCTCCCACGAGGGGGAGAACACTGAAGCTTTCTTT.

The chain recombines TRBV12-3 or TRBV12-4 with TRBJ2-5; 7 bases match TRBD2. V lost 6 bases, J lost 7 bases, and 5 bases stayed unmatched. The CDR3 is 12 residues long. The CDR3 loop reads CASRGGVGTQYF. CDR3 DNA sequence: TGTGCCAGCAGGGGGGGGGTTGGGACCCAGTACTTC.

This clonotype was counted once. V usage is TRBV2 and J usage is TRBJ2-3; unclear D gene. Germline V gene lookup returns CDR1 SNHLY and CDR2 FYNNEI. V was clipped by 6 bases and J by 4 bases, with 5 bases between them. The CDR3 runs to 11 residues. CDR3 DNA: TGTGCCAGCAGGGACCCAGATACGCAGTATTTT. Amino acids: CASRDPDTQYF. Based on the CDR3 plus reference TRBV2 and TRBJ2-3, the full variable domain is EPEVTQTPSHQVTQMGQEVILRCVPISNHLYFYWYRQILGQKVEFLVSFYNNEISEKSEIFDDQFSVERPDGSNFTLKIRSTKLEDSAMYFCASRDPDTQYFGPGTRLTVL.

This chain links TRBV19 with TRBJ2-3, with 11 positions matching TRBD2. Germline assignment: CDR1 LNHDA and CDR2 SQIVND (reference sequence). J lost 4 bases, V lost 3 bases, and 6 bases had no gene match. The CDR3 is 16 residues long. The CDR3 spells CASSMGLAVSSDTQYF. CDR3 in DNA: TGTGCCAGTAGTATGGGACTAGCGGTATCGTCAGATACGCAGTATTTT.

The V and J genes are TRBV29-1 and TRBJ2-5; D gene ambiguous. The CDR3 is made up of 13 amino acids. V lost 1 base and J 2 bases, leaving 8 bases between the germline ends. Germline V gene lookup returns CDR1 SQVTM and CDR2 ANQGSEA. The CDR3 nucleotides are TGCAGCGTTGAAGGCAGCTTACAAGAGACCCAGTACTTC. Its protein product is CSVEGSLQETQYF.

V usage is TRBV24-1 and J usage is TRBJ1-2, with D unclear. The CDR3 is 13 amino acids. Trimming took 2 bases from V and 8 from J, leaving 11 bases between them. Germline CDR1 KGHDR, CDR2 SFDVKD. DNA of the CDR3: TGTGCCACCAGTGATTCACGAAAAGGCGGCTACACCTTC. It is translated as CATSDSRKGGYTF.

The rearrangement joins TRBV4-1 to TRBJ2-2; D remains ambiguous. The CDR3 runs to 15 residues. V was pared by 1 base and J by 1 base, with 7 bases between. Germline values: CDR1 MGHRA, CDR2 YSYEKL. CDR3 sequence: CASSQASQNTGELFF. The CDR3 bases are TGCGCCAGCAGCCAAGCCAGCCAGAACACCGGGGAGCTGTTTTTT.

The chain uses TRBV28 and TRBJ2-1; 9 positions match TRBD2. The CDR3 consists of 16 residues. Germline V gene data show CDR1 as MDHEN and CDR2 as SYDVKM. Trimming removed 7 bases from V and 0 bases from J; junction bases left unmatched: 7. The CDR3 here is CASTSSGGSSYNEQFF. The CDR3 region has the DNA TGTGCCAGCACCTCGAGCGGGGGGAGCTCCTACAATGAGCAGTTCTTC.

J is TRBJ2-1 and V is TRBV20-1, with 9 bases that match TRBD1. Germline-derived CDR1 and CDR2 are DFQATT and SNEGSKA (reference sequence). The CDR3 runs to 16 residues. Trimming took 3 bases from V and 3 from J; bases not matched to a gene: 9. The CDR3 nucleotides read TGCAGTGCTAGTCCTACCCCGGGACAGGGCTACAATGAGCAGTTCTTC. Its protein is CSASPTPGQGYNEQFF.

The rearrangement uses TRBV7-9 and TRBJ2-7; 8 nucleotides match TRBD2. V lost 4 bases to trimming and J lost 6 bases; unmatched junction nucleotides: 5. The CDR3 extends over 13 amino acids. From germline, CDR1 is SEHNR and CDR2 FQNEAQ (reference sequence). The CDR3, as DNA: TGTGCCAGCAGCTCAGCGGGAGCCGGCGAGCAGTACTTC. It translates to CASSSAGAGEQYF. Full variable domain (outside the CDR3, taken from reference TRBV7-9 and TRBJ2-7): DTGVSQNPRHKITKRGQNVTFRCDPISEHNRLYWYRQTLGQGPEFLTYFQNEAQLEKSRLLSDRFSAERPKGSFSTLEIQRTEQGDSAMYLCASSSAGAGEQYFGPGTRLTVT.

This chain connects TRBV5-6 to TRBJ2-1; D is possibly TRBD1 or TRBD2 (5 bases each). The V gene's germline CDR1 is SGHDT and CDR2 YYEEEE. The CDR3 contains 15 residues. Trimming removed 1 base from V and 4 bases from J, with 12 bases in between. CDR3 sequence: CASSLRMRGYNEQFF. The CDR3, as DNA: TGTGCCAGCAGCTTGAGGATGAGGGGTTACAATGAGCAGTTCTTC.

This chain uses TRBV4-1 with TRBJ1-1, with D uncertain. Looked up from germline, CDR1 is MGHRA and CDR2 is YSYEKL. Trimming removed 4 bases at V and 0 bases at J, with 6 bases between. The CDR3 sequence is 13 residues long. The CDR3 sequence: CASSRLLNTEAFF. CDR3 coding DNA: TGCGCCAGCAGCCGACTGTTGAACACTGAAGCTTTCTTT.

The V and J genes are TRBV11-2 and TRBJ2-3; 11 nucleotides line up with TRBD2. V lost 3 bases and J lost 4; bases outside the gene matches: 9. This CDR3 has 17 amino acids. Germline CDR1 is SGHAT and CDR2 is FQNNGV. The CDR3 sequence is CASSFVSGRASADTQYF. DNA of the CDR3: TGTGCCAGCAGCTTCGTTAGCGGGAGGGCCTCAGCAGATACGCAGTATTTT.

V usage is TRBV27 and J usage is TRBJ2-7; 7 bases agree with TRBD1. The junction had 9 bases not matched to a gene; V was cut back by 4 bases and J by 6 bases. Germline lookup yields CDR1 MNHEY and CDR2 SMNVEV (reference sequence). This CDR3 has 14 amino acids. CDR3 protein: CASSYLQGWSEQYF. The CDR3 DNA follows: TGTGCCAGCAGTTACCTACAGGGGTGGAGCGAGCAGTACTTC.

This clonotype showed up just once. This chain connects TRBV9 to TRBJ2-1; the D gene is possibly TRBD1 (5 bases). The CDR3 totals 13 residues. Germline lookup yields CDR1 SGDLS and CDR2 YYNGEE. V was clipped by 3 bases and J by 7 bases, with 11 bases between them. CDR3 amino acids: CASSGQGSNEQFF. The CDR3 DNA reads TGTGCCAGCAGCGGGCAGGGTTCTAATGAGCAGTTCTTC.

The sample holds one count of this clonotype. This sequence joins TRBV20-1 and TRBJ2-5, with D possibly being TRBD1 (5 bases). This CDR3 is built from 15 residues. Germline CDR1 is DFQATT and CDR2 is SNEGSKA (reference sequence). Trimming took 0 bases from V and 5 from J, leaving 16 bases between them. DNA of the CDR3: TGCAGTGCTAGAGACCCCCTCACAGACAGCGAGACCCAGTACTTC. Its translation: CSARDPLTDSETQYF.

The chain couples TRBV29-1 to TRBJ2-7, with a possible D match to TRBD1 (6 bases). Germline V gene sequence: CDR1 SQVTM, CDR2 ANQGSEA. V was trimmed by 6 bases and J by 3 bases, leaving 12 bases between them. This CDR3 is built from 12 residues. The CDR3 sequence: CSVGTIYYEQYF. CDR3 nucleotide sequence: TGCAGCGTAGGGACAATTTACTACGAGCAGTACTTC.

The rearrangement links TRBV29-1 to TRBJ2-4; D possibly corresponds to TRBD1 (6 bases). The V and J ends lost 2 bases and 0 bases respectively, with 11 bases between them. This CDR3 region has 15 residues. Germline V gene lookup returns CDR1 SQVTM and CDR2 ANQGSEA. The CDR3 spells CSVELRGLAKNIQYF. The DNA for the CDR3 is TGCAGCGTTGAACTCAGGGGCCTAGCCAAAAACATTCAGTACTTC.

This clonotype was picked up one time. The chain employs TRBV6-1 and TRBJ1-2, with no clear D. The germline V gene encodes CDR1 MNHNS and CDR2 SASEGT. The CDR3 runs 13 residues. With 3 bases removed from V and 3 bases from J, the gap between germline ends came to 8 bases. CDR3 coding DNA: TGTGCCAGCAGTGAGGAGACACACTATGGCTACACCTTC. Residues: CASSEETHYGYTF.

V is TRBV6-2 or TRBV6-3 and J is TRBJ1-1; D unresolved. The CDR3 spans 14 residues. From germline, CDR1 is MNHEY and CDR2 SVGEGT. Trimming stripped 0 bases from V and 2 bases from J, with 7 bases between. The CDR3 DNA sequence: TGTGCCAGCAGTTACTCGGTGGCCAACACTGAAGCTTTCTTT. Its protein product is CASSYSVANTEAFF.

CDR3 sequence reads: CASSLGQRHTEAFF. The CDR3 coding sequence is TGTGCCAGCAGCTTGGGACAGCGCCACACTGAAGCTTTCTTT. The J gene is TRBJ1-1, the V gene TRBV13, with 7 nucleotides matching TRBD1. The CDR3 loop spans 14 amino acids. V lost 3 bases and J lost 3; bases outside the gene matches: 4. The germline V gene has CDR1 PRHDT and CDR2 FYEKMQ (reference sequence).

The chain has TRBV19 and TRBJ1-2; no clear D. This CDR3 comprises 15 residues. Trimming pared 4 bases from V and 3 bases from J, leaving 15 bases between. The germline V gene has CDR1 LNHDA and CDR2 SQIVND (reference sequence). Here the CDR3 DNA reads TGTGCCAGTAGTAGTACACCAGCCGCCTACTATGGCTACACCTTC. Encoded protein: CASSSTPAAYYGYTF.